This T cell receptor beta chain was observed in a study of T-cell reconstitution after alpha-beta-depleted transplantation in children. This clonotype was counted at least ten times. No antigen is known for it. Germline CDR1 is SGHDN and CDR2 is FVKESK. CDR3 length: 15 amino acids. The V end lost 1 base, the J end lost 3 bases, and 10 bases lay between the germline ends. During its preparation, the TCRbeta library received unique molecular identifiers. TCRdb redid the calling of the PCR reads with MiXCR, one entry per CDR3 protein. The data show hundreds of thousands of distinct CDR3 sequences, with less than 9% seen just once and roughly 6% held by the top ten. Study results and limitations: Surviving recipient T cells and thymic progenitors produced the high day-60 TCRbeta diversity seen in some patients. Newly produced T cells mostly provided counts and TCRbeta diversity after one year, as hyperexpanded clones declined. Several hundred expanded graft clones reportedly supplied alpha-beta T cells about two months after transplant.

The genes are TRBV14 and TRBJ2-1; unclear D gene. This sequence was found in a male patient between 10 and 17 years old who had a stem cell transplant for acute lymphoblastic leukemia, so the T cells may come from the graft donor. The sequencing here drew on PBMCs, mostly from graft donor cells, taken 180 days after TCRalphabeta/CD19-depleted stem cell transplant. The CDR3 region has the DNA TGTGCCAGCAGCCAAGTGGGTCGGCTCTACAATGAGCAGTTCTTC. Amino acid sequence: CASSQVGRLYNEQFF. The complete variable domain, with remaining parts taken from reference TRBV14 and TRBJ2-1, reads EAGVTQFPSHSVIEKGQTVTLRCDPISGHDNLYWYRRVMGKEIKFLLHFVKESKQDESGMPNNRFLAERTGGTYSTLKVQPAELEDSGVYFCASSQVGRLYNEQFFGPGTRLTVL.